Below, 9 T cell receptor beta chains from the same sample are listed, as sequenced in a study of CD8+CD57+ T cells in acquired aplastic anemia. Genomic DNA, the template, was used for profiling of the TCR beta VDJ and CDR3. A single record per CDR3 protein comes from TCRdb applying MiXCR to the reads. The data hold 74,000 or so distinct CDR3 sequences, with around half observed a single time. The sample consisted of sorted CD4+, CD8+, or CD8+CD57+ T cells (not recorded which) from PBMCs. The source is a human donor in good health, serving as a control.

This clonotype was counted ten times or more. The genes are TRBV27 and TRBJ2-7; either TRBD1 or TRBD2 may fit D (5 bases each). V was pared by 5 bases and J by 2 bases, with 10 bases between. The CDR3 has 13 amino acids. Germline V lookup: CDR1 MNHEY, CDR2 SMNVEV (reference sequence). The CDR3 DNA sequence: TGTGCCAGCAGTCCGGGACGAACCTACGAGCAGTACTTC. It translates to CASSPGRTYEQYF.

In this sample, this clonotype turned up many times. The chain recombines TRBV5-1 with TRBJ2-7; 11 bases are shared with TRBD2. Looked up from germline, CDR1 is SGHRS and CDR2 is YFSETQ. This CDR3 is 14 amino acids long. The V segment lost 2 bases and the J segment 3 bases; nucleotides outside the gene matches: 1. The DNA for the CDR3 is TGCGCCAGCAGCTTAACTAGCGGGGGCTACGAGCAGTACTTC. Translation: CASSLTSGGYEQYF.

This chain links TRBV2 with TRBJ1-5; D call uncertain. Trimming pared 6 bases from V and 0 bases from J, leaving 12 bases between. Germline V gene lookup returns CDR1 SNHLY and CDR2 FYNNEI. This CDR3 contains 15 residues. CDR3 sequence (DNA): TGTGCCAGCAGACGGAGCTCCGATAGCAATCAGCCCCAGCATTTT. This gives the protein CASRRSSDSNQPQHF.

This clonotype occurred many times. The CDR3 DNA reads TGTGCCAGCAGCTTAGGTCCAGGATTGAACACTGAAGCTTTCTTT. It yields the protein CASSLGPGLNTEAFF. The genes are TRBV7-9 and TRBJ1-1; no clear D gene. Trimming took off 1 base at V and 0 bases at J, with 9 bases between the two ends. The germline CDR1 and CDR2 sequences are SEHNR and FQNEAQ (reference sequence). CDR3 length: 15 amino acids.

The chain combines TRBV7-2 with TRBJ1-6; 7 nucleotides align to TRBD1. J gave up 9 bases and V 5 bases, and 10 bases lay outside the gene matches. Germline V gene lookup returns CDR1 SGHTA and CDR2 FQGNSA. CDR3 length: 15 residues. The chain's CDR3 is CASSPTQGTASPLHF. The CDR3 nucleotides are TGTGCCAGCAGCCCGACACAGGGGACGGCTTCACCCCTCCACTTT.

The genes are TRBV19 and TRBJ2-7; D possibly matches TRBD1 or TRBD2 (5 bases each). Germline CDR1 LNHDA, CDR2 SQIVND (reference sequence). This CDR3 is built from 15 residues. The germline V and J ends were trimmed by 3 bases and 0 bases, with 12 bases remaining between them. The CDR3 loop reads CASSMGVGVSYEQYF. The DNA for the CDR3 is TGTGCCAGTAGTATGGGGGTAGGGGTCTCCTACGAGCAGTACTTC. The whole variable domain, filled in from reference TRBV19 and TRBJ2-7, reads DGGITQSPKYLFRKEGQNVTLSCEQNLNHDAMYWYRQDPGQGLRLIYYSQIVNDFQKGDIAEGYSVSREKKESFPLTVTSAQKNPTAFYLCASSMGVGVSYEQYFGPGTRLTVT.

In this sample, this clonotype turned up many times. In nucleotides, the CDR3 is TGCGCCAGCAAAGGTCAGGGACAAACTGAAGCTTTCTTT. It codes for CASKGQGQTEAFF. The chain has TRBV4-1 and TRBJ1-1, with TRBD1 as a possible D gene (6 bases). The V end was cut by 7 bases, the J end by 5 bases, with 14 bases between. The germline V gene has CDR1 MGHRA and CDR2 YSYEKL. The CDR3 spans 13 residues.

The genes are TRBV19 and TRBJ1-5; D is uncertain. CDR1 is LNHDA, CDR2 SQIVND, per germline (reference sequence). The CDR3 length is 14 residues. Trimming removed 3 bases from V and 9 bases from J, with 15 bases in between. The DNA for the CDR3 is TGTGCCAGTAGTATCGTGAGCCAGACGTCGCCCCAGCATTTT. Residues: CASSIVSQTSPQHF.

The V call is TRBV12-3 or TRBV12-4, the J call TRBJ2-6, with D unresolved. V dropped 6 bases and J dropped 4 bases, with 10 bases sitting between them. The CDR3 is 14 residues long. The CDR3 DNA reads TGTGCCAGCAGCACTGACGGAGGGGCCAACGTCCTGACTTTC. Translated: CASSTDGGANVLTF.